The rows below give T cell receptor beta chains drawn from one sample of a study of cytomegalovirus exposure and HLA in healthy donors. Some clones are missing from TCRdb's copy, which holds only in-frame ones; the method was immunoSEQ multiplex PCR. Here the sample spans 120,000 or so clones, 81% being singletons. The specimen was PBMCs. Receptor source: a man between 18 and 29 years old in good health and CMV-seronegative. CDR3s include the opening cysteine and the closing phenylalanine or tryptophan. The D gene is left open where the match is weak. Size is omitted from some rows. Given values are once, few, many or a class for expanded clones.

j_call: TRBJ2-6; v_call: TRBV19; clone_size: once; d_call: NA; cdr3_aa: CASKLLEGSGANVLTF; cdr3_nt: TGTGCCAGTAAACTACTAGAGGGCTCTGGGGCCAACGTCCTGACTTTC
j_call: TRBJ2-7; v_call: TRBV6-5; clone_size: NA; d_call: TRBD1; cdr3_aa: CASSRGTNEQYF; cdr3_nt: TGTGCCAGCAGCAGGGGGACCAACGAGCAGTACTTC
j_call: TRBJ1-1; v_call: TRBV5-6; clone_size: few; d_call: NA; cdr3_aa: CASSPGWNTEAFF; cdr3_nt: TGTGCCAGCAGCCCGGGGTGGAACACTGAAGCTTTCTTT
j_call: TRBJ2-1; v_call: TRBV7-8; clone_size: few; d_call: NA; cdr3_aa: CASSLPRGGGGLSYNEQFF; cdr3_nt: TGTGCCAGCAGCTTACCCCGGGGAGGGGGGGGCCTCTCCTACAATGAGCAGTTCTTC
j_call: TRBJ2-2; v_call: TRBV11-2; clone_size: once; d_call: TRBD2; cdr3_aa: CASSRRTSGGWTGELFF; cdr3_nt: TGTGCCAGCAGCCGCCGGACTAGCGGGGGTTGGACCGGGGAGCTGTTTTTT
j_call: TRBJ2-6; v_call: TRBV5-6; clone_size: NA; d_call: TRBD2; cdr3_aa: CASSLVSGAGANVLTF; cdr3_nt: TGTGCCAGCAGCTTGGTTAGCGGGGCTGGGGCCAACGTCCTGACTTTC
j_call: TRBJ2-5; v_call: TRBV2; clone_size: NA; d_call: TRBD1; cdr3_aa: CASSEWTGDQETQYF; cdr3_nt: TGTGCCAGCAGTGAATGGACAGGGGACCAAGAGACCCAGTACTTC
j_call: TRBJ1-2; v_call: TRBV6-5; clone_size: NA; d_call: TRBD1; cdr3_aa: CASSYRPPDREEGYTF; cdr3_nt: TGTGCCAGCAGTTACCGACCGCCGGACAGGGAAGAAGGCTACACCTTC
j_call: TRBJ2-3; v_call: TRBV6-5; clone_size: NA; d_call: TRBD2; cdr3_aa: CASSRGRNTQYF; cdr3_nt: TGTGCCAGCAGTCGCGGGAGGAATACGCAGTATTTT
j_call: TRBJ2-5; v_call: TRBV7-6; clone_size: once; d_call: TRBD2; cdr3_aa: CASSSRPSSGGAVGQETQYF; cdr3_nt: TGTGCCAGCAGCTCCCGGCCCTCTAGCGGGGGGGCCGTGGGACAAGAGACCCAGTACTTC
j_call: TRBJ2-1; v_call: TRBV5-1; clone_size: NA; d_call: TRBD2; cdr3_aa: CASRRTSYNEQFF; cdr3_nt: TGCGCCAGCAGGAGGACTAGTTACAATGAGCAGTTCTTC
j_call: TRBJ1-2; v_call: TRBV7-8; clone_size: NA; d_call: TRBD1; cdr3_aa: CASSFRTGGYGYTF; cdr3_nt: TGTGCCAGCAGCTTTAGGACAGGAGGCTATGGCTACACCTTC
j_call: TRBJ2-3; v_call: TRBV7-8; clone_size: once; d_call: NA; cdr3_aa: CASSYFPGLTDTQYF; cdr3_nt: TGTGCCAGCAGCTATTTCCCCGGACTCACAGATACGCAGTATTTT
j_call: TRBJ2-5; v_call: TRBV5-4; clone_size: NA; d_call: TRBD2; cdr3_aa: CASSLGVAGPQETQYF; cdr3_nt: TGTGCCAGCAGCTTGGGGGTAGCGGGGCCCCAAGAGACCCAGTACTTC
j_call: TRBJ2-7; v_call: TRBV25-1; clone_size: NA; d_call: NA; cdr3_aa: CASSGLPYEQYF; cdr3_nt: TGTGCCAGCAGTGGACTACCCTACGAGCAGTACTTC
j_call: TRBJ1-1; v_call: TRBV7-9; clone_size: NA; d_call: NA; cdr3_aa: CASSLAAGKGGTEAFF; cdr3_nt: TGTGCCAGCAGCTTAGCGGCGGGAAAGGGGGGGACTGAAGCTTTCTTT
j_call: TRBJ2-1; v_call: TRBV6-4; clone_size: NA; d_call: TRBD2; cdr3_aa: CASSVGGGSYNEQFF; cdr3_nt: TGTGCCAGCAGTGTCGGGGGGGGGTCCTACAATGAGCAGTTCTTC
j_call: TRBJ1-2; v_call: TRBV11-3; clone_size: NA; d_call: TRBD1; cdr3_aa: CASSYTGGNGYTF; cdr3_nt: TGTGCCAGCAGCTACACAGGGGGGAATGGCTACACCTTC
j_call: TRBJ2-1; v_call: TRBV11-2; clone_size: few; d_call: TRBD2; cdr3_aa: CASSVVGRDEQFF; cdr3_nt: TGTGCCAGCAGCGTCGTGGGGAGGGATGAGCAGTTCTTC
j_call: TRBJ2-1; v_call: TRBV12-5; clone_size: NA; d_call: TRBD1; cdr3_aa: CASAIRQGGNNEQFF; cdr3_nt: TGTGCTAGTGCCATACGACAGGGGGGGAACAATGAGCAGTTCTTC
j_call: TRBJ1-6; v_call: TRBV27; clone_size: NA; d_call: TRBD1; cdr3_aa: CASSLGTGANSPLHF; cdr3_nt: TGTGCCAGCAGTCTCGGGACAGGGGCCAATTCACCCCTCCACTTT
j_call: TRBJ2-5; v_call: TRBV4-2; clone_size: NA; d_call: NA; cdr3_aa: CASSRGAGRETQYF; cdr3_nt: TGTGCCAGCAGCCGGGGCGCAGGGAGGGAGACCCAGTACTTC
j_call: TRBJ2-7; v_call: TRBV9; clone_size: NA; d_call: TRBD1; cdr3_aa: CASSVGDRGTYEQYF; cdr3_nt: TGTGCCAGCAGCGTAGGCGACAGGGGGACCTACGAGCAGTACTTC
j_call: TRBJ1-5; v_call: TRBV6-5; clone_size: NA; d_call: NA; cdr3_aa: CASTPNLGQPQHF; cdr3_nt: TGTGCCAGCACACCAAACCTCGGTCAGCCCCAGCATTTT
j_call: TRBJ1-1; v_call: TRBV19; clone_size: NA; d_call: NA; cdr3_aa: CASSRGQNTEAFF; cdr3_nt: TGTGCCAGTAGTAGGGGGCAGAACACTGAAGCTTTCTTT
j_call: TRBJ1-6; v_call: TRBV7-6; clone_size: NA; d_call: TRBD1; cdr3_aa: CASFYEGDRPSPLHF; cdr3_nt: TGTGCCAGCTTCTATGAGGGGGACAGACCTTCACCCCTCCACTTT
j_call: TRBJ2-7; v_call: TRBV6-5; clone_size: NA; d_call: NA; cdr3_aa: CASKTGKLGEQYF; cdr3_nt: TGTGCCAGCAAGACAGGAAAACTAGGCGAGCAGTACTTC
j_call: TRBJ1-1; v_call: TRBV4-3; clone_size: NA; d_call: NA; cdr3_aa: CASSQDRWATWTEAFF; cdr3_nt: TGCGCCAGCAGCCAAGATCGCTGGGCGACGTGGACTGAAGCTTTCTTT
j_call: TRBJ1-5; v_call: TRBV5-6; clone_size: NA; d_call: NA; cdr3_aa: CASSLQGILRNQPQHF; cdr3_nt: TGTGCCAGCAGCCTCCAGGGCATTCTCCGCAATCAGCCCCAGCATTTT